One sample yielded the 21 T cell receptor beta chains listed below, sequenced in a study of blood T cell repertoires in COVID-19 (dated by TCRdb to the early 2020s). Library preparation employed the immunoSEQ multiplex PCR assay. The table was pulled from immuneACCESS by TCRdb, which kept in-frame rearrangements only. Such tables lose some clones; where checked, under half of the loss comes from unresolved V genes, and the rest has no known cause. Counted in this sample were tens of thousands of clones; roughly nine tenths of them appeared once. 2% to 2.5% of the sample goes to the ten largest clones. The sequenced material came from peripheral blood. The receptor source for this set is a man aged 50 to 60 with active COVID-19.

This clone was seen a single time. The junction does not match germline at one end; this may be a read error. The V gene is TRBV15, the J gene TRBJ1-2; D is ambiguous. The length of the CDR3 is 13 residues. Germline CDR1 is LNHNV and CDR2 is YYDKDF (reference sequence). CDR3 protein: CAASINRIYGYTF. The CDR3 region has the DNA TGTGCCGCCAGCATAAACAGAATATATGGCTACACCTTC.

This clone was seen once. The rearrangement links TRBV5-1 to TRBJ1-2; D is unclear. The CDR3 loop spans 13 amino acids. Trimming took off 0 bases at V and 2 bases at J, with 5 bases between the two ends. The germline CDR1 and CDR2 sequences are SGHRS and YFSETQ. CDR3 sequence (DNA): TGCGCCAGCAGCTTGGGGCAGAACTATGGCTACACCTTC. It is translated as CASSLGQNYGYTF.

This clone is a singleton in its sample. This sequence joins TRBV18 and TRBJ2-7, with a weak D call TRBD1 (6 bases). CDR1 is KGHSH, CDR2 LQKENI, per germline. V dropped 0 bases and J dropped 3 bases, with 12 bases sitting between them. This CDR3 region has 15 residues. CDR3 amino acids: CASSPPEQGLYEQYF. CDR3 nucleotide sequence: TGTGCCAGCTCACCACCGGAGCAGGGGCTCTACGAGCAGTACTTC.

This clone was recorded only once. This sequence joins TRBV6-5 and TRBJ1-6; the D is unclear. The CDR3 is 13 residues long. V was trimmed by 5 bases and J by 4 bases, leaving 6 bases between them. CDR1 is MNHEY and CDR2 is SVGAGI in the germline V gene. The CDR3 reads CASSRAYNSPLHF. In DNA form, the CDR3 reads TGTGCCAGCAGTAGAGCTTATAATTCACCCCTCCACTTT.

J is TRBJ1-2 and V is TRBV30; 9 bases are shared with TRBD1. The junction had 11 bases not matched to a gene; V was cut back by 5 bases and J by 4 bases. The CDR3 is 15 residues long. Looked up from germline, CDR1 is GTSNPN and CDR2 is SVGIG (reference sequence). The CDR3 sequence is CAWHNRDRAGYGYTF. The CDR3 bases are TGTGCCTGGCATAACCGGGACAGGGCCGGCTATGGCTACACCTTC.

This rearrangement joins TRBV5-1 to TRBJ2-3; 11 nucleotides align to TRBD2. Germline V lookup: CDR1 SGHRS, CDR2 YFSETQ. This CDR3 has 15 amino acids. The V and J ends lost 4 bases and 1 base, in that order; junction bases with no gene match: 2. The CDR3 nucleotides read TGCGCCAGCAGCGTGGGACTAGCGGGCACAGATACGCAGTATTTT. Protein sequence: CASSVGLAGTDTQYF.

The J gene is TRBJ1-1, the V gene TRBV29-1, with a possible D match to TRBD1 (5 bases). Germline V gives CDR1 SQVTM, CDR2 ANQGSEA. Between the trimmed V and J ends, which lost 7 bases and 3 bases, there was a span of 21 bases. This CDR3 is 15 amino acids long. CDR3 sequence reads: CSALGRRGFDTEAFF. DNA for the CDR3: TGCAGCGCCCTCGGACGGAGGGGTTTTGACACTGAAGCTTTCTTT.

The gene calls are TRBV3-1 (or the pseudogene TRBV3-2) and TRBJ1-2; D ambiguous. V was pared by 0 bases and J by 1 base, with 12 bases between. The V gene's germline CDR1 is LGHDT and CDR2 YNNKEL (reference sequence). This CDR3 is built from 16 residues. CDR3 sequence: CASSQDLGAGNYGYTF. The CDR3 DNA reads as TGTGCCAGCAGCCAAGATCTGGGCGCGGGTAACTATGGCTACACCTTC.

V and J are TRBV15 and TRBJ2-1; perhaps TRBD1 as D (5 bases). CDR3 length equals 16 residues. The germline gives CDR1 LNHNV, CDR2 YYDKDF (reference sequence). Deletions cut 8 bases from V and 0 bases from J, with 17 bases between. CDR3 in amino acids: CATRPSGASSYNEQFF. For the CDR3, the DNA is TGTGCCACCCGACCTTCTGGGGCAAGCTCCTACAATGAGCAGTTCTTC.

The gene calls are TRBV28 and TRBJ1-5, with 7 positions matching TRBD1. V dropped 7 bases and J dropped 11; count of bases not matched to a gene: 11. The germline V gene encodes CDR1 MDHEN and CDR2 SYDVKM. The CDR3 consists of 13 residues. CDR3 in DNA: TGTGCCAGCATGGGACAGCCCGGGAAGGCCCAGCATTTT. Its protein product is CASMGQPGKAQHF.

The V call is TRBV7-2, the J call TRBJ2-5; D may be TRBD2 (7 bases). The CDR3 covers 16 residues. Germline assignment: CDR1 SGHTA and CDR2 FQGNSA. V was cut by 5 bases and J by 3 bases, with 19 bases left in between. The CDR3 reads CASSPGAVAGKETQYF. CDR3 in DNA: TGTGCCAGCAGCCCGGGGGCCGTAGCGGGTAAAGAGACCCAGTACTTC.

This chain uses TRBV25-1 with TRBJ1-5; D is unclear. Trimming took off 4 bases at V and 4 bases at J, with 5 bases between the two ends. CDR1 is MGHDK and CDR2 is SYGVNS in the germline V gene. The length of the CDR3 is 12 residues. The CDR3 DNA sequence: TGTGCCAGCAGTGCCCCGAATCAGCCCCAGCATTTT. Protein sequence: CASSAPNQPQHF.

The chain is built from TRBV5-4 and TRBJ2-5; possible D gene TRBD2, 6 bases. From germline, CDR1 is SGHNT and CDR2 YYREEE (reference sequence). V lost 4 bases and J lost 2, with 9 bases in between. This CDR3 region has 13 residues. CDR3 residues: CASSRTNQETQYF. CDR3 bases: TGTGCCAGCAGCCGGACTAATCAAGAGACCCAGTACTTC.

The chain's CDR3 is CSVERVDTQYF. In DNA form, the CDR3 reads TGCAGCGTTGAGAGGGTGGATACGCAGTATTTT. This chain joins TRBV29-1 and TRBJ2-3, with a weak D call TRBD2 (5 bases). The CDR3 length is 11 residues. V was clipped by 3 bases and J by 6 bases, with 7 bases between them. Per germline, CDR1 SQVTM and CDR2 ANQGSEA.

CDR3 sequence: CASSQGDRSLEFQYF. The CDR3 nucleotides are TGTGCCAGCAGCCAGGGGGACAGGAGTCTTGAATTCCAGTACTTC. This chain connects TRBV13 to TRBJ2-7; 8 nucleotides agree with TRBD1. Germline trimming cut 5 bases from V and 10 bases from J; bases unmatched to any gene: 16. Germline CDR1 and CDR2: PRHDT and FYEKMQ (reference sequence). The CDR3 spans 15 residues.

The gene calls are TRBV6-5 and TRBJ2-2, with 10 bases lining up with TRBD2. The CDR3 has 15 residues. Germline assignment: CDR1 MNHEY and CDR2 SVGAGI. Trimming removed 4 bases from V and 6 bases from J; junction bases left unmatched: 5. CDR3 DNA: TGTGCCAGCAGTTCCCTAGCGGGAGCCGCCGGGGAGCTGTTTTTT. Translation: CASSSLAGAAGELFF.

The J gene is TRBJ2-2, the V gene TRBV2; a possible D gene is TRBD2 (5 bases). CDR3 length: 13 amino acids. V lost 4 bases and J 6 bases, leaving 9 bases between the germline ends. Germline CDR1 reads SNHLY; CDR2 reads FYNNEI. The CDR3 DNA reads TGTGCCAGCAGTGCTTTAGCGTCCGGGGAGCTGTTTTTT. Protein: CASSALASGELFF.

This clone was counted only a few times. The V gene is TRBV19, the J gene TRBJ2-7, with 7 nucleotides matching TRBD1. Per germline, CDR1 LNHDA and CDR2 SQIVND (reference sequence). J lost 4 bases, V lost 5 bases, and 11 bases had no gene match. The CDR3 has 15 residues. CDR3 residues: CASSRQGSTSYEQYF. CDR3 nucleotides: TGTGCCAGTAGTCGACAGGGAAGTACTTCGTACGAGCAGTACTTC.

The V call is TRBV5-1, the J call TRBJ2-7, with 9 nucleotides matching TRBD1. After removal of 4 bases from V and 5 bases from J, the junction contained 7 bases not matched to a gene. CDR1 and CDR2 from the germline V gene are SGHRS and YFSETQ. This CDR3 spans 14 amino acids. Here the CDR3 reads CASSRTGDSDEQYF. In nucleotides, the CDR3 is TGCGCCAGCAGCCGGACAGGGGATTCCGACGAGCAGTACTTC.

The chain combines TRBV19 with TRBJ2-5, with D possibly TRBD2 on 6 matching bases. The CDR3 has 16 amino acids. The V end lost 5 bases, the J end lost 5 bases, and 21 bases lay between the germline ends. Germline CDR1 is LNHDA and CDR2 is SQIVND (reference sequence). The CDR3 region has the DNA TGTGCCAGTAGTGACGGGACTGCCCTGTCTGTCGAGACCCAGTACTTC. Its protein product is CASSDGTALSVETQYF. The whole variable domain, filled in from reference TRBV19 and TRBJ2-5, reads DGGITQSPKYLFRKEGQNVTLSCEQNLNHDAMYWYRQDPGQGLRLIYYSQIVNDFQKGDIAEGYSVSREKKESFPLTVTSAQKNPTAFYLCASSDGTALSVETQYFGPGTRLLVL.

This clone was seen more than once but under ten times. The chain combines TRBV10-3 with TRBJ1-3; D perhaps matches TRBD1 (6 bases). There are 14 residues in the CDR3. Deletions cut 8 bases from V and 0 bases from J, with 11 bases between. Germline lookup yields CDR1 ENHRY and CDR2 SYGVKD. CDR3 bases: TGTGCCATCCTACAGGGACACTCTGGAAACACCATATATTTT. Protein product: CAILQGHSGNTIYF.